Included here is one T cell receptor beta chain sequence, with context. Germline trimming cut 2 bases from V and 4 bases from J; bases unmatched to any gene: 5. This CDR3 spans 15 amino acids. CDR1 and CDR2 from the germline V gene are MNHEY and SVGAGI. The data derive from a study of technical replicates of blood from a few donors. Clones were read by immunoSEQ multiplex PCR, and TCRdb kept only the in-frame ones, dropping some. The sample has over 85,000 clones; 90% to 95% are singletons. The sequencing input was T cells isolated from PBMCs. The rearrangement uses TRBV6-5 and TRBJ1-2, with 9 bases matching TRBD1. The sequence was obtained from a human donor in good health. CDR3 coding DNA: TGTGCCAGCAGTTACCCACAGGGGGCTGGCTATGGCTACACCTTC. It yields the protein CASSYPQGAGYGYTF.